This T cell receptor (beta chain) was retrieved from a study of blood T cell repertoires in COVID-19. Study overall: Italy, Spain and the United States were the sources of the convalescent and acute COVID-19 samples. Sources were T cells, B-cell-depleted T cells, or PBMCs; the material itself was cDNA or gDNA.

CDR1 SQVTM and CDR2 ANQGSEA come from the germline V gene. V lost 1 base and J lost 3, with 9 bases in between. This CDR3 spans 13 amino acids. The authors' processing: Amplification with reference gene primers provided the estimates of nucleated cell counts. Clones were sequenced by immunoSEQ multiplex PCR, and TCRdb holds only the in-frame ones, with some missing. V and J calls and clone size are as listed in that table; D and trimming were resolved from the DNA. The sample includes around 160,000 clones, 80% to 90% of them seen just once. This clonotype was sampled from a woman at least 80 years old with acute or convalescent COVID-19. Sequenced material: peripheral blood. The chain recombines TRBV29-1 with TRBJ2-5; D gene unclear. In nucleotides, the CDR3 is TGCAGCGTTGAAGGTAACAGAAAAGAGACCCAGTACTTC. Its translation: CSVEGNRKETQYF.